This record looks at one TCR beta chain sequence and its context. What antigen it recognizes has not been identified. Per-nucleotide qualities are absent, and no much larger clonotype sits a single base away. The germline V end is reduced by 4 bases and the J end by 2 bases; junction bases left unmatched: 5. Inclusive of the bounding cysteine and phenylalanine, the CDR3 is 15 residues long. The only DNA kept is the CDR3, 45 bases in frame from the first base. As encoded in the germline V gene, CDR1 is SGHRS while CDR2 is YFSETQ. This sample is part of a study of cytomegalovirus exposure and HLA in healthy donors (dated by TCRdb to 2016 to 2017). With regard to the full study: In an earlier analysis of 587 of the donors, 276 Gb of sequence data and 117 million unique TCR beta sequences from about 179 million T cells were reported. Roughly 300 gigabases of sequencing data and some 85 million unique TCR sequences were included in an early release covering about 700 HLA-typed donors. Of the 300 to 500 genotyped donors, 65% to 90% were placed in the genetic ancestry cluster associated with self-reported Caucasian donors. The study aimed to test whether cataloging public T cell receptors could reveal signatures of past pathogen exposure. The study profiled the T cell repertoires of 500 to 800 subjects by immunosequencing and related them to cytomegalovirus serostatus. Besides the first cohort of 500 to 700 subjects, a separate validation cohort made up of over 95 different subjects was used. The study combined high-throughput TCR immunosequencing, statistical association of individual TCRs with disease status, and machine learning to predict cytomegalovirus infection status. To study patterns of TCR occurrence, a later analysis re-analyzed previously published TCR beta repertoires from several hundred donors and added high-resolution HLA genotyping. Rather than using new phenotypic data, the later analysis identified candidate immune exposures from TCR beta sequences and from how often those sequences occurred across donors. An earlier analysis of 587 of the donors applied high-throughput TCR beta sequencing to assess whether each TCR beta V gene segment acted as functional or pseudogenic. Alongside the repertoire data, information on donor age, sex, ethnicity and CMV serostatus was compiled. A later genetic analysis took genome-wide SNP genotypes for about three fifths of the roughly 700 donors and used that subset as a discovery cohort. All discovery cohort repertoires had been generated on a single sequencing platform. Both class I and class II loci were covered by HLA typing, at four-digit resolution. The number of donors typed differed by locus, with about 629-630 for A, B, C, DRB1 and DQB1, approximately 500 for DQA1, 606 for DPA1, and 450 to 480 for DPB1. Because of strong linkage in the cohort, roughly five DR-DQ haplotypes were treated as single units for association and clustering. On average, about 240,000 unique TCR beta nucleotide sequences were sequenced per donor among a few hundred genotyped donors of the cohort, with roughly 18% of those sequences being non-productive.

The library came from the immunoSEQ multiplex PCR assay. For the multiplex PCR, a mixture combining 60 forward primers for TCR Vbeta segments and 13 reverse primers for TCR Jbeta segments was used. A multiplex PCR assay on genomic DNA amplified the CDR3 region of rearranged TCR beta genes. The amplified TCR beta libraries were sequenced on the Illumina HiSeq System as 87-base-pair reads. As for how the authors treated the data: Across the 600 to 700 repertoires, a later analysis counted tens of millions of unique TCR beta chains, around 11 million of which were shared by at least two donors. Raw reads were error-corrected and collapsed into unique sequences by a nearest-neighbor algorithm in which closely related sequences were merged to remove PCR and sequencing errors. CDR3 sequences were aligned to IMGT reference sequences to assign V, D and J gene segments. Each retained sequence needed at least a six-nucleotide match to both a V gene segment and a J gene segment. Rearrangements were called productive when the CDR3 lacked stop codons and stayed in frame with V and J; all others were non-productive. CDR3 was defined according to IMGT convention as the region running from the second conserved V-encoded cysteine to the conserved J-encoded phenylalanine. The earlier analysis of about 640 of the donors excluded any sequence lacking an unambiguous match to a single V gene segment. In an earlier analysis of approximately 550 of the donors, V segments were called functional above 56.7% productive rearrangements and were called segregating when the between-donor standard deviation exceeded 5%. A statistical classification framework was developed to diagnose cytomegalovirus status using the catalog of TCR beta chain sequences. In a later analysis, V and J genes were assigned by comparing TCR nucleotide sequences against IMGT/GENE-DB human TR gene sequences. Using the TCRdist pipeline, a later analysis assigned CDR3 sequences along with most-parsimonious VDJ recombination scenarios. In a later analysis, each TCR beta chain was defined by its CDR3 amino acid sequence together with its V-gene family, and reads without a unique V-gene family were excluded. A later analysis removed 592 highly shared, low-generation-probability nucleotide sequences to deal with suspected cross-contamination and a sequencing artifact. A later analysis calculated a clonal expansion index for each public chain from normalized within-repertoire ranks of inferred template counts. A later analysis computed generation probabilities with a VDJ recombination model fitted to out-of-frame rearrangements, and checked the results against IGoR. A later analysis scored TCR-TCR, TCR-HLA and TCR-CMV co-occurrence with hypergeometric tests, applying a repertoire-size bias correction to TCR pairs. False discovery rates were estimated in a later analysis by permuting HLA or CMV assignments 20 times. A later analysis grouped co-occurring TCRs with DBSCAN, adding TCRdist sequence similarity when clustering within HLA-allele-positive subsets. For co-occurrence clustering, repertoires with fewer than 30,000 or more than 120,000 public chains were excluded, along with roughly five repertoires with anomalous nucleotide sharing. Entries here come from immuneACCESS through TCRdb and include only in-frame sequences with V and J called. Some clones fail to appear in such tables; in the studies checked, an unresolved V gene covers under half of the shortfall, and the cause of the remainder is unknown. V and J calls plus clone size are reproduced from that table; the DNA served to infer D and trimming. The sample includes 100,000 or so clones, with roughly 88% observed a single time. The ten most abundant clones make up less than 1.5% of the sample.

In total, 666 healthy bone marrow donors made up the cohort. All cohort members were sampled while nominally healthy, although unrecorded immune exposures were likely present. The donor was CMV seronegative and was included in the group of under 450 seronegative cohort members. A peripheral blood sample was collected from each donor, and TCR beta sequencing was performed on peripheral blood mononuclear cells. The Qiagen DNeasy Blood Extraction Kit was used to extract genomic DNA from the blood cell samples. General study outcomes and caveats: The classifier was reported to diagnose cytomegalovirus status with high specificity and sensitivity in both the original cohort and the validation cohort. In vitro tests confirmed that three of the cytomegalovirus-associated TCR beta chains recognize cytomegalovirus antigens. The earlier analysis of 450 to 700 of the donors excluded approximately 17 rarely observed V segments, including chromosome 9 orphons, because counts were too low. In the study, approximately 160 TCR beta chains were listed as associated with cytomegalovirus. Immune exposure information for the cohort was limited to CMV serostatus. Some IMGT-functional V segments, including TRBV6-2 and TRBV6-3, could not be told apart with the 87-base-pair reads, so those segments were excluded. According to a later analysis, parvovirus B19, influenza, CMV and Epstein-Barr virus appeared linked to several top co-occurrence clusters. It was suggested by the authors that the approach could potentially be generalized to other disease states and immunological phenotypes. According to a later analysis, TCR association rates differed among HLA loci, with DRB1 alleles showing the most associated TCRs and HLA-C alleles showing the fewest. The presence/absence analyses assumed that sequencing depth was roughly uniform across donors, and that assumption may not be true. Because HLA typing was missing for some donors at each locus, association tests included only the typed subset. A cluster of highly shared sequence variants was judged likely to represent a technical artifact of the sequencing pipeline. A later genetic analysis reported fewer N-insertions in productive TCRs among donors in an Asian-associated ancestry cluster than the roughly 700-donor mean. Most TCR sequences were seen in very few donors, while some public TCRs were found in many individuals. A further reported finding was that TCR beta sequences accurately predicted the HLA-A and HLA-B alleles for most subjects in the first cohort. Assigning TCR associations to individual alleles was difficult when HLA alleles, especially DR and DQ, strongly co-occurred. Broadly in line with IMGT annotations, most TCR beta V segments showed up in productive rearrangements about 87% or about 30% of the time in an earlier analysis of several hundred of the donors. In this cohort, only TCR beta chains were sequenced, and detectable features were limited by the absence of alpha or paired-chain data. A later genetic analysis associated a missense DCLRE1C variant with V-gene and J-gene trimming of TCR beta chains, and an independent cohort replicated the association. Compared with equally common non-associated chains, HLA-associated TCR beta chains in a later analysis were more clonally expanded and had lower generation probabilities. Correlated functional status among segregating V segments might be attributable to linkage disequilibrium, but an unknown experimental factor could not be ruled out. According to a later analysis, most CMV-associated TCR beta chains appeared to be HLA-restricted, and the HLA associations seemed to be driven largely by CMV exposure. At a false discovery rate of 0.05, a later analysis linked roughly 17,000 TCR beta sequences to specific HLA alleles.

Here the chain combines TRBV5-1 and TRBJ2-3, with TRBD2 matching 9 junction bases. This sequence originates from a woman under 30 in good health and CMV-seronegative. Material: PBMCs. Here is the DNA: TGCGCCAGCAGCCCCGGGACTAGCTTCACAGATACGCAGTATTTT. Its protein reads: CASSPGTSFTDTQYF.